Following are 8 T cell receptor beta chains from one sample sequenced in a study of neurological immune-mediated disorders. TCRdb processed the 5' RACE reads anew with MiXCR; each CDR3 protein has one entry. The sample comprises under 80,000 distinct CDR3 sequences, 13% to 15% of which are singletons, and approximately 7.5% rests with the top ten. Sequencing was carried out using PBMCs. The receptors originated from a woman aged 50 to 65 in good health.

V usage is TRBV7-6 and J usage is TRBJ2-2, with 7 bases that match TRBD1. Germline CDR1 SGHVS, CDR2 FNYEAQ. The CDR3 is 16 amino acids. V lost 1 base to trimming and J lost 2 bases; unmatched junction nucleotides: 4. The CDR3 region has the DNA TGTGCCAGCAGCTTAGGACAGGGCTATAACACCGGGGAGCTGTTTTTT. Translating gives CASSLGQGYNTGELFF.

This clonotype was seen at least ten times. J is TRBJ2-2 and V is TRBV5-1; possible D gene TRBD1, 6 bases. Trimming left V 4 bases short and J 6 bases short, with 19 bases between. Germline CDR1 reads SGHRS; CDR2 reads YFSETQ. The CDR3 length is 16 residues. The DNA of the CDR3 is TGCGCCAGCAGCAATCCTCGGGACACCTTTCCCGGGGAGCTGTTTTTT. It is translated as CASSNPRDTFPGELFF.

This clonotype was counted at least ten times. The chain recombines TRBV11-3 with TRBJ2-5; TRBD1 might be the D (5 bases). CDR1 SGHNT and CDR2 YENEEA come from the germline V gene. There are 14 residues in the CDR3. Between the trimmed V and J ends, which lost 1 base and 3 bases, there was a span of 9 bases. In DNA, the CDR3 is TGTGCCAGCAGCTTAGTCCGACAGAAAGAGACCCAGTACTTC. This codes for CASSLVRQKETQYF.

Ten or more counts support this clonotype. V usage is TRBV10-3 and J usage is TRBJ1-5, with D maybe TRBD1 (6 bases). The CDR3 is 18 amino acids. V was clipped by 0 bases and J by 0 bases, with 15 bases between them. Germline lookup yields CDR1 ENHRY and CDR2 SYGVKD. CDR3 DNA sequence: TGTGCCATCAGTGAGTCCCTCGGACAGAGCACTAGCAATCAGCCCCAGCATTTT. Protein: CAISESLGQSTSNQPQHF.

This chain connects TRBV5-1 to TRBJ2-3; D is possibly TRBD2 (5 bases). CDR1 SGHRS and CDR2 YFSETQ come from the germline V gene. With 1 base removed from V and 4 bases from J, the gap between germline ends came to 13 bases. The CDR3 contains 15 residues. CDR3 region: CASSLLLALADTQYF. The CDR3 DNA is TGCGCCAGCAGCTTGTTGCTAGCCCTAGCAGATACGCAGTATTTT. The entire variable domain, with the rest obtained from reference TRBV5-1 and TRBJ2-3, is as follows: KAGVTQTPRYLIKTRGQQVTLSCSPISGHRSVSWYQQTPGQGLQFLFEYFSETQRNKGNFPGRFSGRQFSNSRSEMNVSTLELGDSALYLCASSLLLALADTQYFGPGTRLTVL.

This clonotype was detected only once. The junction departs from the called germline gene at one end, perhaps through a read error. The V gene is TRBV4-2, the J gene TRBJ2-2; a weak D match, TRBD2 (6 bases). The germline V gene encodes CDR1 LGHNA and CDR2 YNFKEQ. The CDR3 totals 15 residues. The CDR3 DNA reads TGTGCCAGCAGCCAAGGCGGGGCGAACACCTGGGAGCTGTTTTTT. The encoded protein is CASSQGGANTWELFF.

In this sample, this clonotype turned up many times. The V call is TRBV5-1, the J call TRBJ2-2, with D possibly being TRBD1 (5 bases). Trimming left V 3 bases short and J 3 bases short, with 9 bases between. Per the germline V gene, CDR1 is SGHRS and CDR2 is YFSETQ. There are 14 residues in the CDR3. CDR3 bases: TGCGCCAGCAGCTCCGGACACGACACCGGGGAGCTGTTTTTT. It specifies CASSSGHDTGELFF.

This clonotype occurred many times. The chain joins TRBV29-1 to TRBJ2-3, with 16 positions matching TRBD2. CDR1 is SQVTM and CDR2 is ANQGSEA in the germline V gene. With 3 bases clipped from V and 5 bases from J, the junction kept 11 bases outside the gene matches. The CDR3 has 18 residues. This CDR3 reads CSVENPGLAGGPRDTQYF. Written as DNA, the CDR3 is TGCAGCGTTGAGAATCCGGGACTAGCGGGAGGGCCTAGAGATACGCAGTATTTT.